Sequencing of this T cell receptor (beta chain) was carried out in a study of OX40 agonist ivuxolimab in advanced cancers. About the study as a whole: Ivuxolimab, which targeted the costimulatory receptor OX40 (CD134), was an agonistic, fully human IgG2 monoclonal antibody. Peripheral TCRbeta sequencing aimed to test whether ivuxolimab altered TCR sequence diversity and caused clonal T-cell expansion. The paper describes the monotherapy dose-escalation part (N = 52 patients) of the phase I trial of ivuxolimab. Partial responses were achieved by three dose-escalation patients, of whom one had hepatocellular carcinoma and two had cutaneous melanoma. A male proportion of roughly 80% and a mean age of approximately 62 years, ranging from roughly 23 to 90, were recorded for the dose-escalation cohort. Intravenous ivuxolimab was administered to patients every 2 weeks at six dose levels: 0.01, 0.1, 0.3, 1.5, 3 and 10 mg/kg. Among the 50 to 55 dose-escalation patients, about 20 had hepatocellular carcinoma, 15 or so melanoma, 9 renal cell carcinoma and 9 head and neck cancer. Patients were allowed to have had prior anti-PD-1, anti-PD-L1 or anti-CTLA-4 therapy, and approximately 37% of the dose-escalation patients had been treated with checkpoint inhibitors.

Concerning this clone itself: The antigen it recognizes is unknown. No much larger clone is present one base from it, and per-base qualities are unavailable.

Genomic DNA was isolated from the sorted cells so that the TCRbeta CDR3 region could be sequenced. The immunoSEQ Assay was used to sequence the TCRbeta CDR3 regions. TCRdb stores this immuneACCESS table with in-frame sequences only. Part of the clones is absent; in the studies checked, under half of the shortfall reflects unresolved V genes, and no reason is known for the rest. This sample is represented by roughly 68,000 clones; around 87% of them were singletons. Roughly an eighth of the sample is taken by the ten largest. The trial excluded patients who had a history of autoimmune disease or were on systemic immunosuppression. Peripheral blood for TCR sequencing was collected from all dose cohorts at baseline, on cycle 4 day 1, and on cycle 7 day 1. The samples were drawn from a first-in-human, open-label, multicenter phase I dose-escalation trial of ivuxolimab. The trial enrolled adults with locally advanced or metastatic head and neck squamous cell, hepatocellular, melanoma or renal cell carcinoma. Before TCR sequencing, CD4+ and CD8+ T cells were separately sorted from peripheral blood.

Study-wide findings and limitations: At doses from 0.1 to 3.0 mg/kg, clonal expansion was seen in both CD4+ and CD8+ blood T cells between baseline and week 6. Low levels of normalized T-cell clonal expansion were also shown by some nonresponding patients. After ivuxolimab, more expanded clones were found on average in CD8+ T cells than in CD4+ T cells. In the 0.1-3.0 mg/kg groups, partial responders had among the lowest normalized peripheral clonal expansion, particularly in CD8+ T cells. The antigen specificity of the clonally expanded peripheral T cells was not determined.

The sequence derives from an adult with an advanced solid tumor such as melanoma, head and neck, liver or kidney cancer. The input for sequencing was CD4+ or CD8+ T cells sorted from blood, taken in a trial of the OX40 agonist ivuxolimab.

At the DNA level, the sequence is TGTGCCAGCAGTGAAGGGGGACTAGACTACGAGCAGTACTTC. Its protein product is CASSEGGLDYEQYF. The V and J segments used are TRBV9 and TRBJ2-7, with 8 bases aligning to TRBD2. The CDR1 and CDR2 encoded by the germline V gene are SGDLS and YYNGEE. V is trimmed back by 5 bases and J by 3 bases, and the junction contains 7 bases that no gene match accounts for. From the cysteine through the phenylalanine, the CDR3 covers 14 amino acids. CDR3 DNA only is kept here, 42 bases in frame from base 1.